This TCR beta chain was captured in a study of CD8+ T cells in alopecia areata. This clone appeared a few times. Germline loops: CDR1 GTSNPN, CDR2 SVGIG (reference sequence). The CDR3 is 11 residues long. V lost 4 bases and J lost 8, with 11 bases in between. RNA extraction and reverse transcription yielded cDNA as sequencing template. Data came from immunoSEQ multiplex PCR; TCRdb stores just in-frame clones and leaves some out. The sample contains some 170,000 clones, about 54% of which appear only once. The treatment here: oral pan-JAK inhibitor, 5-10 mg twice daily. The specimen was CD4+ T cells sorted from blood, collected at approximately week 61, from a patient treated with tofacitinib. The sequence was obtained from a human donor with alopecia areata. This chain uses TRBV30 with TRBJ1-1, with D unclear. In DNA, the CDR3 is TGTGCCTGGAAAAGCTATGGGGAAGCTTTCTTT. It translates to CAWKSYGEAFF.